A selection of T cell receptor beta chains follows, all from one sample in a study of beta chain features in type 1 diabetes. TCRdb keeps only in-frame clones here, not all; method: immunoSEQ multiplex PCR. The sample lists 95,000 to 150,000 clones; about 17% were seen once. The sequenced material came from central memory CD4+ T cells from blood. Receptors were obtained from a man younger than 45 with type 1 diabetes. Each CDR3 is given with its conserved first and last residue. A D gene is named only where the DNA matches it firmly. Only some rows state a clone size, as once, few, many or a class for expanded clones.

v_call	j_call	d_call	clone_size	cdr3_nt	cdr3_aa
TRBV28	TRBJ1-2	.	.	TGTGCCAGCACCCTCTCCACAGGGATCTATGGCTACACCTTC	CASTLSTGIYGYTF
TRBV11-3	TRBJ2-1	.	.	TGTGCCAGCAGCCCGAGGGTCAATGAGCAGTTCTTC	CASSPRVNEQFF
TRBV2	TRBJ1-6	.	.	TGTGCCAGCAGCCGGGACCTTTCACCCCTCCACTTT	CASSRDLSPLHF
TRBV5-1	TRBJ2-5	TRBD1	few	TGCGCCAGCAGCTTCCCAGGGGGCCGGGAGACCCAGTACTTC	CASSFPGGRETQYF
TRBV6-5	TRBJ2-7	.	few	TGTGCCAGCAGTTACTCGTGGGCAGATTCCTACGAGCAGTACTTC	CASSYSWADSYEQYF
TRBV7-2	TRBJ2-1	.	.	TGTGCCAGCAGCCCCAGCCACGACAATGAGCAGTTCTTC	CASSPSHDNEQFF
TRBV29-1	TRBJ2-2	.	.	TGCAGCGTTGGTCCGGCGGCCGGGGAGCTGTTTTTT	CSVGPAAGELFF
TRBV5-6	TRBJ2-7	.	few	TGTGCCAGCAGCCCGCAGGGGCTCTCCTACGAGCAGTACTTC	CASSPQGLSYEQYF
TRBV19	TRBJ1-5	.	.	TGTGCCAGTAGATTGATGGGAGGGGGTTATAGCAATCAGCCCCAGCATTTT	CASRLMGGGYSNQPQHF
TRBV5-4	TRBJ1-3	.	.	TGTGCCAGCAGCTCTGTAGGGGAAACCATATATTTT	CASSSVGETIYF
TRBV5-1	TRBJ1-2	.	.	TGCGCCAGCAGCCCGGCTTTAGGAGAAGGCTACACCTTC	CASSPALGEGYTF
TRBV18	TRBJ1-2	.	few	TGTGCCAGCTCAGAGAGTGAGTATGGCTACACCTTC	CASSESEYGYTF
TRBV7-2	TRBJ1-2	TRBD1	many	TGTGCCAGCAGCTCGACCGGGACAGTCTATGGCTACACCTTC	CASSSTGTVYGYTF
TRBV29-1	TRBJ1-5	.	few	TGCAGCGTTGGGGCAGGGGGCAATCAGCCCCAGCATTTT	CSVGAGGNQPQHF
TRBV30	TRBJ1-4	TRBD1	few	TGTGCCTGGGGGACAGGGGTGGATGAAAAACTGTTTTTT	CAWGTGVDEKLFF
TRBV30	TRBJ2-7	.	.	TGTGCCTGGCGAAGGGGTAGCGAGCAGTACTTC	CAWRRGSEQYF